These 23 T cell receptor beta chains came from one sample sequenced in a study of cytomegalovirus exposure and HLA in healthy donors. The PCR contained 60 Vbeta and 13 Jbeta primers. Using immunoSEQ multiplex PCR, the repertoire was profiled, and TCRdb retains in-frame clones only, with some absent. The table lists 90,000 to 140,000 clones, 13% to 15% of them singletons. Sequenced: PBMCs. Receptors originate from a female donor in good health and CMV-seronegative.

The chain joins TRBV6-6 to TRBJ2-2, with D tentatively TRBD2 (5 bases). Looked up from germline, CDR1 is MNHNY and CDR2 is SVGAGI (reference sequence). Trimming removed 2 bases from V and 5 bases from J, with 6 bases in between. This CDR3 contains 13 residues. CDR3 region: CASSYTGTGELFF. The CDR3 DNA follows: TGTGCCAGCAGTTACACGGGGACCGGGGAGCTGTTTTTT.

This clone has only a few counts. The rearrangement uses TRBV5-6 and TRBJ2-7; D is possibly TRBD2 (6 bases). The CDR3 totals 14 residues. V shed 3 bases and J shed 1 base, with 11 bases lying between them. The germline V gene encodes CDR1 SGHDT and CDR2 YYEEEE. The CDR3: CASSSSGGSYEQYF. CDR3 nucleotide sequence: TGTGCCAGCAGCTCATCTGGGGGGTCCTACGAGCAGTACTTC.

This clone was detected a few times. The chain carries TRBV7-9 and TRBJ2-7; weak D call: TRBD2 (5 bases). The V and J ends lost 5 bases and 4 bases respectively, with 12 bases between them. Per germline, CDR1 SEHNR and CDR2 FQNEAQ (reference sequence). The CDR3 covers 13 residues. This chain's CDR3 is CASSPPAVYEQYF. The CDR3 nucleotides are TGTGCCAGCAGCCCCCCAGCGGTGTACGAGCAGTACTTC.

V usage is TRBV4-3 and J usage is TRBJ2-2, with D perhaps TRBD2 (5 bases). This CDR3 has 18 amino acids. Trimming took off 0 bases at V and 4 bases at J, with 18 bases between the two ends. CDR1 is LGHNA, CDR2 YSLEER, per germline. This CDR3 is CASSQENMVVGITGELFF. The CDR3, as DNA: TGCGCCAGCAGCCAAGAAAATATGGTAGTCGGGATCACCGGGGAGCTGTTTTTT.

The J gene is TRBJ2-7, the V gene TRBV18, with 7 bases matching TRBD1. This CDR3 has 14 amino acids. The V segment lost 3 bases and the J segment 5 bases; nucleotides outside the gene matches: 7. Germline values: CDR1 KGHSH, CDR2 LQKENI. The CDR3 DNA follows: TGTGCCAGCTCACCGACAGGGCCTCGGGACGAGCAGTACTTC. Translation gives CASSPTGPRDEQYF.

The CDR3 coding sequence is TGTGCCAGCAGCAAGTCAGGGACACTCACCGGGGAGCTGTTTTTT. Its translation is CASSKSGTLTGELFF. This chain joins TRBV5-6 and TRBJ2-2; tentatively, D is TRBD1 (6 bases). This CDR3 spans 15 amino acids. V was trimmed by 4 bases and J by 4 bases, leaving 14 bases between them. Germline V gene data show CDR1 as SGHDT and CDR2 as YYEEEE.

This clone was seen a few times. This chain connects TRBV6-5 to TRBJ2-7, with TRBD1 identical over 12 bases. The CDR3 is 16 residues long. Germline V CDR1 and CDR2: MNHEY, SVGAGI. Germline trimming cut 1 base from V and 3 bases from J; bases unmatched to any gene: 4. CDR3 protein: CASSYWGQGAFYEQYF. The CDR3 DNA sequence: TGTGCCAGCAGTTACTGGGGACAGGGGGCCTTCTACGAGCAGTACTTC.

The chain employs TRBV5-6 and TRBJ2-2, with 9 bases that match TRBD1. Trimming at V came to 4 bases and at J to 5 bases, leaving 3 bases not matched to a gene. The CDR3 is 14 amino acids. Looked up from germline, CDR1 is SGHDT and CDR2 is YYEEEE. CDR3 bases: TGTGCCAGCAGCCCCGGGACAGGGACCGGGGAGCTGTTTTTT. Its protein product is CASSPGTGTGELFF.

V usage is TRBV30 and J usage is TRBJ1-5; the D gene is possibly TRBD1 (5 bases). Germline V lookup: CDR1 GTSNPN, CDR2 SVGIG (reference sequence). With 2 bases removed from V and 4 bases from J, the gap between germline ends came to 9 bases. This CDR3 is 13 amino acids long. DNA of the CDR3: TGTGCCTGGAGTCGGTCAGGGAATCAGCCCCAGCATTTT. Protein sequence: CAWSRSGNQPQHF.

The chain has TRBV12-5 and TRBJ1-6; 10 bases fit TRBD1. The germline gives CDR1 LGHNT, CDR2 FRNRAP. The V and J ends lost 0 bases and 8 bases, in that order; junction bases with no gene match: 1. This CDR3 spans 15 amino acids. CDR3 sequence: CASGLVGQGYSPLHF. The CDR3 nucleotides are TGTGCTAGTGGTTTGGTGGGACAGGGGTATTCACCCCTCCACTTT.

V and J are TRBV5-4 and TRBJ1-1, with 10 bases aligning to TRBD1. The CDR3 has 11 residues. Germline V gives CDR1 SGHNT, CDR2 YYREEE (reference sequence). The trim removed 9 bases at V and 9 bases at J, leaving 5 bases unmatched. The CDR3 DNA reads as TGTGCCAACCCGGGACAGGGGAAAGCTTTCTTT. Encoded protein: CANPGQGKAFF.

The V gene is TRBV6-5, the J gene TRBJ2-3; 10 bases are a match to TRBD1. Germline V gene data show CDR1 as MNHEY and CDR2 as SVGAGI. Trimming removed 2 bases from V and 4 bases from J; junction bases left unmatched: 6. This CDR3 is 16 amino acids long. CDR3 protein: CASSYGWDRGADTQYF. In DNA, the CDR3 is TGTGCCAGCAGTTACGGCTGGGACAGGGGTGCAGATACGCAGTATTTT.

The chain has TRBV6-5 and TRBJ1-4; the D gene is possibly TRBD1 (5 bases). Trimming removed 4 bases at V and 7 bases at J, with 19 bases between. The CDR3 is 16 residues long. From germline, CDR1 is MNHEY and CDR2 SVGAGI. The DNA for the CDR3 is TGTGCCAGCAGTTCCGGGCTACGGGGACTTACTGAAAAACTGTTTTTT. This translates into CASSSGLRGLTEKLFF.

This clone was counted between two and nine times. The rearrangement joins TRBV11-2 to TRBJ1-1; TRBD1 matches 9 bases. V lost 1 base to trimming and J lost 1 base; unmatched junction nucleotides: 4. Germline CDR1 reads SGHAT; CDR2 reads FQNNGV. CDR3 size: 16 residues. The CDR3 DNA sequence: TGTGCCAGCAGCTTAGGTGGGACAGGGAGGAACACTGAAGCTTTCTTT. Protein: CASSLGGTGRNTEAFF.

This chain uses TRBV11-2 with TRBJ2-7; D is unresolved. Germline CDR1 is SGHAT and CDR2 is FQNNGV. The V end was cut by 1 base, the J end by 7 bases, with 11 bases between. This CDR3 has 13 amino acids. The CDR3 region has the DNA TGTGCCAGCAGCTTAGTAAGTTTAGAGGAGCAGTACTTC. Protein: CASSLVSLEEQYF.

In the case of this clone: Distinct nucleotide sequences in the sample also encode this CDR3. The chain carries TRBV27 and TRBJ2-1; 9 bases match TRBD2. CDR1 is MNHEY, CDR2 SMNVEV, per germline (reference sequence). J lost 4 bases, V lost 5 bases, and 3 bases had no gene match. This CDR3 is built from 14 residues. CDR3: CASSLLAGYNEQFF. The CDR3 DNA sequence: TGTGCCAGCAGTCTCCTAGCGGGGTACAATGAGCAGTTCTTC.

A few counts support this clone. The chain links TRBV9 to TRBJ2-7; D remains ambiguous. V was trimmed by 0 bases and J by 0 bases, leaving 10 bases between them. The germline V gene has CDR1 SGDLS and CDR2 YYNGEE. The CDR3 is 15 amino acids. The DNA for the CDR3 is TGTGCCAGCAGCGTAGGAAACAGCTACTCCTACGAGCAGTACTTC. Protein sequence: CASSVGNSYSYEQYF.

This clone turned up a few times. The J gene is TRBJ1-2, the V gene TRBV29-1; 7 bases are shared with TRBD1. Germline loops: CDR1 SQVTM, CDR2 ANQGSEA. V was clipped by 7 bases and J by 6 bases; unmatched bases: 8. CDR3 size: 12 residues. CDR3 residues: CSADRVYNGYTF. In nucleotides, the CDR3 is TGCAGCGCTGACAGGGTCTATAATGGCTACACCTTC.

The chain is built from TRBV7-2 and TRBJ1-2; D unresolved. This CDR3 has 14 residues. The germline V gene has CDR1 SGHTA and CDR2 FQGNSA. Deletions cut 5 bases from V and 6 bases from J, with 16 bases between. CDR3 sequence reads: CASSLRGPWHGYTF. The DNA of the CDR3 is TGTGCCAGCAGCCTCCGAGGGCCGTGGCATGGCTACACCTTC.

The rearrangement uses TRBV7-9 and TRBJ1-5; a possible D gene is TRBD1 (6 bases). V lost 3 bases to trimming and J lost 8 bases, with 14 bases between them. Germline loops: CDR1 SEHNR, CDR2 FQNEAQ (reference sequence). The CDR3 loop spans 14 amino acids. The CDR3 is CASSLGALQEPQHF. CDR3 bases: TGTGCCAGCAGCTTGGGGGCGCTTCAGGAGCCCCAGCATTTT.

This clone appeared a few times. The V and J genes are TRBV28 and TRBJ2-7, with TRBD1 identical over 9 bases. Germline V gene data show CDR1 as MDHEN and CDR2 as SYDVKM. This CDR3 contains 12 residues. The CDR3 DNA sequence: TGTAAGACCGGGACAGGGATCAGCAAGCAGTACTTC. Its protein product is CKTGTGISKQYF.

This chain joins TRBV7-2 and TRBJ2-2; 9 nucleotides line up with TRBD2. The CDR3 consists of 17 residues. V shed 1 base and J 4 bases; nucleotides not matched to a gene: 7. CDR1 and CDR2 from the germline V gene are SGHTA and FQGNSA. CDR3 DNA: TGTGCCAGCAGCTTAGGGCCTGCGGGGGGGCGCACCGGGGAGCTGTTTTTT. Translated: CASSLGPAGGRTGELFF.

The chain links TRBV11-2 to TRBJ2-5; 7 positions agree with TRBD1. The germline gives CDR1 SGHAT, CDR2 FQNNGV. The trim removed 5 bases at V and 5 bases at J, leaving 5 bases unmatched. This CDR3 is built from 13 residues. CDR3 sequence reads: CASSPDRVETQYF. The CDR3 DNA sequence: TGTGCCAGCAGCCCAGACAGGGTGGAGACCCAGTACTTC.